These 9 T cell receptor beta chains were all obtained from the same sample, sequenced in a study of cytotoxic CD8 clonotypes in ibrutinib-treated CLL. Some clones are missing from TCRdb's copy, which holds only in-frame ones; the method was immunoSEQ multiplex PCR. The sample shows about 160,000 clones, 81% of them seen only once. Specimen: PBMCs, collected after 12 months of ibrutinib treatment. These receptor sequences come from a human donor with chronic lymphocytic leukemia.

The chain couples TRBV19 to TRBJ2-5; no reliable D call. The CDR3 has 14 amino acids. The V gene lost 7 bases and the J gene lost 3 bases, with 15 bases spanning the gap. CDR1 is LNHDA, CDR2 SQIVND, per germline (reference sequence). CDR3: CASNFGLKKETQYF. DNA for the CDR3: TGTGCCAGTAATTTCGGGCTAAAAAAAGAGACCCAGTACTTC.

Here the CDR3 reads CASSLSPGSRQGYTF. DNA for the CDR3: TGTGCCAGCAGCTTGTCGCCCGGATCCCGGCAGGGCTACACCTTC. The genes are TRBV5-6 and TRBJ1-2; D gene uncertain. There are 15 residues in the CDR3. The V and J ends lost 1 base and 8 bases respectively, with 18 bases between them. CDR1 is SGHDT, CDR2 YYEEEE, per germline.

A note on this clone: Other DNA sequences in this specimen translate into the identical CDR3. The chain links TRBV5-1 to TRBJ2-2, with TRBD1 as a possible D gene (5 bases). The CDR3 sequence is 13 residues long. Germline V CDR1 and CDR2: SGHRS, YFSETQ. Trimming removed 0 bases from V and 5 bases from J, with 5 bases in between. CDR3 sequence: CASSLEGTGELFF. DNA of the CDR3: TGCGCCAGCAGCTTGGAGGGGACCGGGGAGCTGTTTTTT.

The chain employs TRBV10-3 and TRBJ1-5; a weak D match, TRBD1 (6 bases). Germline assignment: CDR1 ENHRY and CDR2 SYGVKD. The CDR3 loop spans 13 amino acids. Trimming took 6 bases from V and 4 from J, leaving 10 bases between them. CDR3 loop: CAISGQPNQPQHF. CDR3 sequence (DNA): TGTGCCATCAGCGGACAGCCAAATCAGCCCCAGCATTTT.

The CDR3 here is CAISSGFQETQYF. The DNA for the CDR3 is TGTGCCATCAGTTCGGGGTTCCAAGAGACCCAGTACTTC. The chain employs TRBV10-3 and TRBJ2-5; D perhaps matches TRBD2 (5 bases). This CDR3 is 13 amino acids long. CDR1 is ENHRY and CDR2 is SYGVKD in the germline V gene. Between the trimmed V and J ends, which lost 5 bases and 1 base, there was a span of 8 bases.

The chain employs TRBV11-1 and TRBJ2-2; TRBD1 matches at 7 bases. Germline V lookup: CDR1 SGHAT, CDR2 FQDESV (reference sequence). The V and J ends lost 5 bases and 6 bases, in that order; junction bases with no gene match: 9. CDR3 size: 15 residues. Here the CDR3 reads CASSRRQGTAGELFF. The CDR3 bases are TGTGCCAGCAGCCGCCGACAGGGAACAGCCGGGGAGCTGTTTTTT.

The chain recombines TRBV19 with TRBJ2-2; TRBD1 agrees at 9 bases. Germline V gene lookup returns CDR1 LNHDA and CDR2 SQIVND (reference sequence). The V gene end was trimmed by 7 bases and the J gene end by 1 base; junction bases not matched to a gene: 7. There are 16 residues in the CDR3. In DNA, the CDR3 is TGTGCCAGTAACCCTACAGGGGGCGGGAACACCGGGGAGCTGTTTTTT. Translation: CASNPTGGGNTGELFF.

The V and J genes are TRBV19 and TRBJ2-2, with D perhaps assigned TRBD1 or TRBD2 (6 bases each). V lost 5 bases to trimming and J lost 4 bases, with 14 bases between them. The CDR3 is made up of 15 amino acids. Germline loops: CDR1 LNHDA, CDR2 SQIVND (reference sequence). The CDR3 region has the DNA TGTGCCAGTAGTCCGTCCGGGGGCAGCACCGGGGAGCTGTTTTTT. Translated: CASSPSGGSTGELFF.

This clone has just one count. CDR3 region: CASSRGTDSNQPQHF. The CDR3 coding sequence is TGTGCCAGCAGCCGGGGGACAGATAGCAATCAGCCCCAGCATTTT. This chain links TRBV7-8 with TRBJ1-5; 7 bases are shared with TRBD1. CDR1 and CDR2 (germline): SGHVS, FQNEAQ. The V gene end was trimmed by 5 bases and the J gene end by 0 bases; junction bases not matched to a gene: 4. The CDR3 sequence is 15 residues long.